The T cell receptor beta chain under discussion was sequenced for a study of cytomegalovirus exposure and HLA in healthy donors. Germline-derived CDR1 and CDR2 are MDHEN and SYDVKM. The CDR3 loop spans 15 amino acids. V lost 10 bases and J lost 4; bases outside the gene matches: 14. PCR involved 60 Vbeta and 13 Jbeta primers. Sequencing was performed with immunoSEQ multiplex PCR; in TCRdb, only in-frame clones are kept and a portion is missing. The sample yields around 150,000 clones, around three quarters seen once. The sequencing sample was made of PBMCs. The source of this sequence is a man aged 30 to 45 in good health. The genes are TRBV28 and TRBJ1-1; 8 bases match TRBD1. The CDR3 sequence: CAIKTQGALSTEAFF. In DNA form, the CDR3 reads TGTGCCATTAAGACTCAGGGGGCGCTGAGCACTGAAGCTTTCTTT.